The 25 T cell receptor beta chains below all came from one sample that was sequenced in a study of T cells in Graves' hyperthyroidism and ophthalmopathy. Amplified TCR beta CDR3 regions derived from RNA transcripts. HTBI primers drove first-round RT-PCR of the TCR CDR3. Using its own MiXCR run on the multiplex PCR reads, TCRdb lists one record per CDR3 protein. The sample includes 300,000 or so distinct CDR3 sequences, over 15% seen only once; the top ten take roughly 49%. The sequenced material came from blood. The receptors shown here come from a woman between 45 and 65 years old with Graves' hyperthyroidism.

This clonotype was found a few times. The chain has TRBV9 and TRBJ2-2, with unresolved D. Germline V gene sequence: CDR1 SGDLS, CDR2 YYNGEE. The CDR3 contains 13 residues. V lost 0 bases, J lost 6 bases, and 6 bases lay in between. CDR3 protein: CASSVDLSGELFF. The DNA of the CDR3 is TGTGCCAGCAGCGTAGATCTGTCCGGGGAGCTGTTTTTT.

In this sample, this clonotype turned up a few times. This chain links TRBV5-4 with TRBJ2-3, with D maybe TRBD2 (7 bases). Trimming took off 4 bases at V and 4 bases at J, with 19 bases between the two ends. This CDR3 is 16 amino acids long. CDR1 and CDR2 from the germline V gene are SGHNT and YYREEE (reference sequence). The CDR3 region has the DNA TGTGCCAGCAGCGAGAGGGGGGGGCAGGTAGCAGATACGCAGTATTTT. This translates into CASSERGGQVADTQYF.

This clonotype appeared many times. V usage is TRBV2 and J usage is TRBJ1-5; D gene ambiguous. Germline CDR1 is SNHLY and CDR2 is FYNNEI. V lost 4 bases and J 5 bases, leaving 6 bases between the germline ends. The CDR3 covers 12 residues. This CDR3 is CASSGTDQPQHF. CDR3 nucleotides: TGTGCCAGCAGTGGGACGGATCAGCCCCAGCATTTT.

This clonotype was counted only a few times. The rearrangement uses TRBV7-6 and TRBJ2-1; TRBD1 matches 7 bases. From germline, CDR1 is SGHVS and CDR2 FNYEAQ. This CDR3 has 17 residues. The junction had 7 bases not matched to a gene; V was cut back by 2 bases and J by 0 bases. The CDR3 sequence: CASSLRAPGGSYNEQFF. CDR3 coding DNA: TGTGCCAGCAGCTTAAGGGCTCCAGGGGGCTCCTACAATGAGCAGTTCTTC. Full variable domain (outside the CDR3, taken from reference TRBV7-6 and TRBJ2-1): GAGVSQSPRYKVTKRGQDVALRCDPISGHVSLYWYRQALGQGPEFLTYFNYEAQQDKSGLPNDRFSAERPEGSISTLTIQRTEQRDSAMYRCASSLRAPGGSYNEQFFGPGTRLTVL.

This clonotype was observed a few times. The chain has TRBV7-2 and TRBJ2-5; D unresolved. V gave up 6 bases and J gave up 2 bases, with 22 bases separating them. Germline values: CDR1 SGHTA, CDR2 FQGNSA. The CDR3 extends over 17 amino acids. The CDR3 reads CASSLPTLGRRQETQYF. The DNA for the CDR3 is TGTGCCAGCAGTTTACCCACCCTTGGACGTAGGCAAGAGACCCAGTACTTC.

In this sample, this clonotype turned up many times. V gene TRBV6-1 combines with J gene TRBJ1-6, with D maybe TRBD1 (5 bases). Germline V gene data show CDR1 as MNHNS and CDR2 as SASEGT. Trimming left V 7 bases short and J 5 bases short, with 18 bases between. The CDR3 loop spans 16 amino acids. This CDR3 reads CASTTGARRDNSPLHF. In DNA, the CDR3 is TGTGCCAGCACCACGGGCGCGCGCAGGGATAATTCACCCCTCCACTTT.

CDR3 in DNA: TGTGCCAGCAGCACTAGCGGGGGGGGCACAGATACGCAGTATTTT. Protein sequence: CASSTSGGGTDTQYF. The chain combines TRBV6-1 with TRBJ2-3; TRBD2 agrees at 13 bases. The CDR3 extends over 15 amino acids. Looked up from germline, CDR1 is MNHNS and CDR2 is SASEGT. J gave up 1 base and V 6 bases, and 1 base lay outside the gene matches.

A few counts support this clonotype. The gene calls are TRBV4-1 and TRBJ2-1; possible D gene TRBD1, 6 bases. The germline V gene has CDR1 MGHRA and CDR2 YSYEKL. V gave up 0 bases and J gave up 8 bases, with 17 bases separating them. CDR3 length: 16 residues. CDR3: CASSQDDGGAVYEQFF. Here the CDR3 DNA reads TGCGCCAGCAGCCAAGATGATGGGGGCGCGGTATATGAGCAGTTCTTC.

The chain joins TRBV27 to TRBJ1-1; the D gene is possibly TRBD1 (6 bases). Trimming stripped 4 bases from V and 4 bases from J, with 19 bases between. The CDR3 is made up of 16 amino acids. Germline lookup yields CDR1 MNHEY and CDR2 SMNVEV (reference sequence). The CDR3 DNA follows: TGTGCCAGCAGTTACTCGTACAGGGTGGTAGGCACTGAAGCTTTCTTT. It translates to CASSYSYRVVGTEAFF.

The genes are TRBV11-2 and TRBJ2-7, with D possibly being TRBD2 (5 bases). The V end was cut by 2 bases, the J end by 3 bases, with 11 bases between. The CDR3 has 14 residues. The germline V gene has CDR1 SGHAT and CDR2 FQNNGV. Here the CDR3 reads CASSLPRGDYEQYF. DNA for the CDR3: TGTGCCAGCAGCTTACCCCGGGGTGACTACGAGCAGTACTTC.

This clonotype was counted between two and nine times. The CDR3 coding sequence is TGTGCCAGTAGTACCTCGGACAGCCTCCAAGAGACCCAGTACTTC. Protein sequence: CASSTSDSLQETQYF. This chain links TRBV19 with TRBJ2-5; D perhaps matches TRBD1 (6 bases). Germline assignment: CDR1 LNHDA and CDR2 SQIVND (reference sequence). The CDR3 covers 15 residues. V dropped 4 bases and J dropped 1 base, with 13 bases sitting between them.

The table lists this clonotype with a few counts. The chain links TRBV19 to TRBJ2-2; the D is unclear. Trimming pared 2 bases from V and 3 bases from J, leaving 7 bases between. Germline loops: CDR1 LNHDA, CDR2 SQIVND (reference sequence). This CDR3 has 14 amino acids. The CDR3 loop is CASSINLDTGELFF. The DNA of the CDR3 is TGTGCCAGTAGTATAAACTTGGACACCGGGGAGCTGTTTTTT. The full variable domain, rest sourced from reference TRBV19 and TRBJ2-2, is DGGITQSPKYLFRKEGQNVTLSCEQNLNHDAMYWYRQDPGQGLRLIYYSQIVNDFQKGDIAEGYSVSREKKESFPLTVTSAQKNPTAFYLCASSINLDTGELFFGEGSRLTVL.

Ten or more counts support this clonotype. The rearrangement joins TRBV7-2 to TRBJ2-1; D unclear. CDR3 length equals 11 residues. Between the trimmed V and J ends, which lost 8 bases and 9 bases, there was a span of 11 bases. Germline V lookup: CDR1 SGHTA, CDR2 FQGNSA. In DNA form, the CDR3 reads TGTGCCAGCGGCCACCCCCCTGAGCAGTTCTTC. It codes for CASGHPPEQFF.

This clonotype was seen a handful of times. The chain recombines TRBV11-3 with TRBJ2-3, with D unresolved. Germline CDR1 and CDR2: SGHNT and YENEEA. Trimming shortened V by 5 bases and J by 4 bases, and 13 bases separated the two germline ends. The CDR3 is 14 residues long. DNA for the CDR3: TGTGCCAGCAGCCAGACGGGCTCACCAGATACGCAGTATTTT. Its protein is CASSQTGSPDTQYF.

This clonotype was observed at least ten times. The chain couples TRBV28 to TRBJ2-6; the D gene is possibly TRBD1 (6 bases). This CDR3 is 15 amino acids long. Germline CDR1 reads MDHEN; CDR2 reads SYDVKM. Trimming removed 4 bases from V and 2 bases from J, with 9 bases in between. In nucleotides, the CDR3 is TGTGCCAGCAGTTCAGCAGGGGCTGGGGCCAACGTCCTGACTTTC. Its protein is CASSSAGAGANVLTF.

V usage is TRBV30 and J usage is TRBJ2-3, with D unclear. The CDR3 totals 13 residues. CDR1 and CDR2 (germline): GTSNPN, SVGIG (reference sequence). Trimming shortened V by 2 bases and J by 4 bases, and 10 bases separated the two germline ends. CDR3 DNA: TGTGCCTGGAGTTTGTTAGGCGCAGATACGCAGTATTTT. Its translation is CAWSLLGADTQYF.

This clonotype was counted a few times. The chain is built from TRBV2 and TRBJ1-5; possibly TRBD1 for D (6 bases). Germline CDR1 reads SNHLY; CDR2 reads FYNNEI. This CDR3 contains 13 residues. Trimming removed 8 bases at V and 3 bases at J, with 11 bases between. The CDR3 reads CASQGLYNQPQHF. Written as DNA, the CDR3 is TGTGCCAGCCAGGGGCTTTACAATCAGCCCCAGCATTTT.

A few counts support this clonotype. The chain is built from TRBV9 and TRBJ2-5; 10 bases agree with TRBD2. The CDR3 runs 16 residues. Unmatched junction bases numbered 7, after V lost 0 bases and J lost 5 bases. Per the germline V gene, CDR1 is SGDLS and CDR2 is YYNGEE. DNA of the CDR3: TGTGCCAGCAGCGTAGCTAAAGCGGGAGGGAGCGAGACCCAGTACTTC. Amino acid sequence: CASSVAKAGGSETQYF. The whole variable domain, remainder taken from reference TRBV9 and TRBJ2-5, is DSGVTQTPKHLITATGQRVTLRCSPRSGDLSVYWYQQSLDQGLQFLIQYYNGEERAKGNILERFSAQQFPDLHSELNLSSLELGDSALYFCASSVAKAGGSETQYFGPGTRLLVL.

The sample holds many counts of this clonotype. The V gene is TRBV7-9, the J gene TRBJ1-2; a possible D gene is TRBD1 (5 bases). The CDR3 spans 13 residues. The germline V and J ends were trimmed by 1 base and 10 bases, with 13 bases remaining between them. CDR1 is SEHNR and CDR2 is FQNEAQ in the germline V gene (reference sequence). CDR3 nucleotides: TGTGCCAGCAGCTTAGGCGGTGGGGGTGACTACACCTTC. It codes for CASSLGGGGDYTF.

This clonotype was observed at least ten times. The V gene is TRBV12-3 or TRBV12-4, the J gene TRBJ2-7; D call uncertain. This CDR3 comprises 12 residues. With 2 bases removed from V and 5 bases from J, the gap between germline ends came to 7 bases. CDR3 coding DNA: TGTGCCAGCAGTTTAACAAGGAACGAGCAGTACGTC. Translation: CASSLTRNEQYV.

This clonotype was counted a few times. The chain carries TRBV29-1 and TRBJ2-2; D possibly corresponds to TRBD1 (6 bases). The CDR3 contains 15 residues. Trimming pared 5 bases from V and 4 bases from J, leaving 17 bases between. Germline loops: CDR1 SQVTM, CDR2 ANQGSEA. CDR3: CSVRAQGSGTGELFF. CDR3 sequence (DNA): TGCAGCGTTAGGGCACAGGGCAGTGGCACCGGGGAGCTGTTTTTT.

This clonotype appeared a few times. This chain connects TRBV3-1 to TRBJ2-3; TRBD2 agrees at 7 bases. This CDR3 has 14 residues. Germline V gene data show CDR1 as LGHDT and CDR2 as YNNKEL (reference sequence). After removal of 8 bases from V and 4 bases from J, the junction contained 9 bases not matched to a gene. This CDR3 is CASGGLDGADTQYF. The CDR3 DNA is TGTGCCAGCGGCGGACTAGACGGCGCAGATACGCAGTATTTT.

This clonotype was found a few times. The chain combines TRBV28 with TRBJ1-1; a possible D gene is TRBD1 (5 bases). This CDR3 has 14 residues. With 7 bases removed from V and 4 bases from J, the gap between germline ends came to 16 bases. Germline values: CDR1 MDHEN, CDR2 SYDVKM. CDR3 in DNA: TGTGCCAGCACTCTACCGACAGTCGGCACTGAAGCTTTCTTT. Translated, it gives CASTLPTVGTEAFF.

This clonotype was recorded a few times. The rearrangement links TRBV28 to TRBJ2-7; 8 nucleotides align to TRBD2. Germline V gives CDR1 MDHEN, CDR2 SYDVKM. Trimming cost V 9 bases and J 0 bases; bases outside gene matches: 10. The CDR3 has 15 amino acids. The CDR3 coding sequence is TGTGCCAGTCAGCGACCCGGGACTAGCTCCTACGAGCAGTACTTC. Translating gives CASQRPGTSSYEQYF.

This clonotype was counted at least ten times. V gene TRBV20-1 combines with J gene TRBJ2-1, with TRBD2 identical over 16 bases. Germline CDR1 and CDR2: DFQATT and SNEGSKA (reference sequence). Trimming cost V 5 bases and J 9 bases; bases outside gene matches: 10. The CDR3 is 16 residues long. CDR3 sequence (DNA): TGCAGTGCTCGGTCGGGACTAGCGGGAGGGAAAAGTGAGCAGTTCTTC. It translates to CSARSGLAGGKSEQFF.